This TCR beta chain was identified in a study of human T cells and chemical hapten exposure. In the original analysis: Counts of TCRs in each sample centred on a median of roughly 89,000 and extended from approximately 21,000 to 630,000. TCRdb re-called the RACE reads with MiXCR, one entry per CDR3 protein. Clone size and V and J calls follow TCRdb, not the original study. The data show about 84,000 distinct CDR3 sequences, 8% to 13% seen once. Time point indicated: patch test 2, 6 weeks after DPC sensitization. Treatment: therapeutic diphenylcyclopropenone sensitization with weekly scalp DPC. Each donor was an alopecia patient between 18 and 70 years of age who qualified for DPC. CDR3 size: 15 residues. Germline V gives CDR1 MNHNS, CDR2 SASEGT. V lost 5 bases and J 5 bases, leaving 16 bases between the germline ends. This clonotype was observed many times.

The chain employs TRBV6-1 and TRBJ1-5, with a possible D match to TRBD1 (6 bases). The sequence was collected from a woman between 45 and 60 years old with alopecia areata. Some clones in this sample may be carry-over from other donors' samples. This specimen was whole blood, taken in connection with sensitization to the hapten diphenylcyclopropenone (DPC). The DNA of the CDR3 is TGTGCCAGCAGTTCGGGGGGGGCAGGCTATCAGCCCCAGCATTTT. It is translated as CASSSGGAGYQPQHF.